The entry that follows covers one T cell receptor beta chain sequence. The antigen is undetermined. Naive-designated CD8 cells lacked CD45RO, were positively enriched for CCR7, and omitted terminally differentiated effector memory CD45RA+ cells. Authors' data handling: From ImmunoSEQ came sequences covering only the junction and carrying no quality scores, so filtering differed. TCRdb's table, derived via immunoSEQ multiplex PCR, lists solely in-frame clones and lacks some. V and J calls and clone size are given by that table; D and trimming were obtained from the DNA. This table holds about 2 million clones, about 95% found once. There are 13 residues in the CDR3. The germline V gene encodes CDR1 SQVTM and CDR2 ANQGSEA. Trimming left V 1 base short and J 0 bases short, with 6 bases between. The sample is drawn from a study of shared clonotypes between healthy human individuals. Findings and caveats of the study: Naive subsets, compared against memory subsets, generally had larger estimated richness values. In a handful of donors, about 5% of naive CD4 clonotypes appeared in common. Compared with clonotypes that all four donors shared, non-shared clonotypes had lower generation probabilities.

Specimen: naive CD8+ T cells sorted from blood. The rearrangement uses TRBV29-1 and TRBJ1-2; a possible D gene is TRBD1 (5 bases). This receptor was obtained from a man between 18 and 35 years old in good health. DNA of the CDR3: TGCAGCGTTGAAGGGGACTCTAACTATGGCTACACCTTC. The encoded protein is CSVEGDSNYGYTF.